Following are 13 T cell receptor beta chains from one sample sequenced in a study of blood T cell repertoires in COVID-19. TCRdb's table, derived via immunoSEQ multiplex PCR, lists solely in-frame clones and lacks some. The table has hundreds of thousands of clones, around nine tenths seen once; the top ten hold around 3.5%. The sequencing sample was made of peripheral blood. The receptor set was obtained from a young woman who had recovered from COVID-19.

The chain is built from TRBV18 and TRBJ1-5; no reliable D call. V was trimmed by 4 bases and J by 5 bases, leaving 6 bases between them. This CDR3 region has 12 residues. CDR1 KGHSH and CDR2 LQKENI come from the germline V gene. DNA for the CDR3: TGTGCCAGCTCACGGGCCGATCAGCCCCAGCATTTT. Translation: CASSRADQPQHF.

This sequence joins TRBV11-2 and TRBJ2-7, with a weak D call TRBD1 (6 bases). Germline V CDR1 and CDR2: SGHAT, FQNNGV. The V end lost 5 bases, the J end lost 2 bases, and 10 bases lay between the germline ends. The CDR3 covers 13 residues. The CDR3 region is CASSMGATYEQYV. CDR3 in DNA: TGTGCCAGCAGCATGGGGGCCACCTACGAGCAGTACGTC.

V is TRBV10-3 and J is TRBJ2-1; 10 bases map to TRBD2. CDR1 is ENHRY, CDR2 SYGVKD, per germline. The ends lost 10 bases at V and 8 bases at J; junction bases unmatched: 17. CDR3 length: 16 residues. CDR3 sequence (DNA): TGTGCCACCCGGCCCCCCCGCCTAGCGGGAGCCGATGAGCAGTTCTTC. Its protein product is CATRPPRLAGADEQFF.

The chain uses TRBV13 and TRBJ2-1; D is possibly TRBD2 (6 bases). Trimming took off 5 bases at V and 0 bases at J, with 14 bases between the two ends. CDR1 is PRHDT and CDR2 is FYEKMQ in the germline V gene (reference sequence). This CDR3 region has 16 residues. The CDR3 DNA sequence: TGTGCCAGCAGCGCCTTGGGACTCGCCTCCTACAATGAGCAGTTCTTC. This codes for CASSALGLASYNEQFF.

The CDR3 reads CASRVLLASRSDTQYF. CDR3 coding DNA: TGTGCCAGCAGGGTTCTCCTAGCGAGTAGGTCAGATACGCAGTATTTT. The J gene is TRBJ2-3, the V gene TRBV2; TRBD2 is a possible D gene (6 bases). The CDR3 is 16 residues long. The germline V gene encodes CDR1 SNHLY and CDR2 FYNNEI. Trimming cost V 6 bases and J 4 bases, with 20 bases left between them.

The chain combines TRBV24-1 with TRBJ1-2; 11 bases align to TRBD1. V lost 6 bases, J lost 4 bases, and 15 bases stayed unmatched. Germline V CDR1 and CDR2: KGHDR, SFDVKD. The CDR3 spans 18 residues. The CDR3 region is CATSSRTGGFSGIYGYTF. The CDR3 coding sequence is TGTGCCACCAGTTCCCGGACAGGGGGCTTTAGTGGCATCTATGGCTACACCTTC.

This clone occurred a few times. The chain recombines TRBV19 with TRBJ1-6; D uncertain. The germline V gene encodes CDR1 LNHDA and CDR2 SQIVND (reference sequence). The CDR3 covers 13 residues. Between the trimmed V and J ends, which lost 1 base and 10 bases, there was a span of 8 bases. The DNA of the CDR3 is TGTGCCAGTAGTATAGCCAGTGGCTCACCCCTCCACTTT. It codes for CASSIASGSPLHF.

The genes are TRBV5-6 and TRBJ1-6; D uncertain. V was shortened by 0 bases and J by 4 bases, with 14 bases between the two germline ends. The germline V gene has CDR1 SGHDT and CDR2 YYEEEE. The CDR3 runs 17 residues. CDR3 DNA: TGTGCCAGCAGCTTGGCTGGCCTCCAGTCGTATAATTCACCCCTCCACTTT. It yields the protein CASSLAGLQSYNSPLHF.

The rearrangement links TRBV29-1 to TRBJ1-2; tentatively, D is TRBD1 (6 bases). This CDR3 is 11 amino acids long. V lost 1 base and J lost 7, with 7 bases in between. Germline V CDR1 and CDR2: SQVTM, ANQGSEA. CDR3 DNA sequence: TGCAGCGTTGAAGTCAGGGGTGGCTACACCTTC. It encodes CSVEVRGGYTF.

The genes are TRBV4-3 and TRBJ1-4; possible D gene TRBD1, 6 bases. The CDR3 is 15 amino acids. The ends were cut back, 4 bases at V and 12 bases at J, with 21 bases in the middle. CDR1 is LGHNA and CDR2 is YSLEER in the germline V gene. Written as DNA, the CDR3 is TGCGCCAGCAGCCCCGATCGGACAGCCTCCGTCCAACTGTTTTTT. It translates to CASSPDRTASVQLFF.

This clone showed up many times. The rearrangement links TRBV5-1 to TRBJ1-2; 8 nucleotides agree with TRBD1. CDR1 SGHRS and CDR2 YFSETQ come from the germline V gene. This CDR3 comprises 15 residues. V was clipped by 0 bases and J by 6 bases; unmatched bases: 7. The CDR3 here is CASSLAQAGGDGYTF. The CDR3, as DNA: TGCGCCAGCAGCTTGGCCCAGGCAGGGGGCGATGGCTACACCTTC.

The V gene is TRBV4-3, the J gene TRBJ1-2; D is unclear. With 1 base removed from V and 6 bases from J, the gap between germline ends came to 6 bases. CDR1 is LGHNA and CDR2 is YSLEER in the germline V gene. The CDR3 loop spans 12 amino acids. The CDR3 spells CASSQAGNGYTF. The DNA of the CDR3 is TGCGCCAGCAGCCAAGCGGGAAATGGCTACACCTTC.

The genes are TRBV29-1 and TRBJ2-3; unclear D gene. The V gene's germline CDR1 is SQVTM and CDR2 ANQGSEA. The CDR3 has 13 residues. The V and J ends lost 2 bases and 6 bases respectively, with 12 bases between them. The CDR3 DNA reads as TGCAGCGTTGAAAGCGCGTACGGGGATACGCAGTATTTT. It specifies CSVESAYGDTQYF.